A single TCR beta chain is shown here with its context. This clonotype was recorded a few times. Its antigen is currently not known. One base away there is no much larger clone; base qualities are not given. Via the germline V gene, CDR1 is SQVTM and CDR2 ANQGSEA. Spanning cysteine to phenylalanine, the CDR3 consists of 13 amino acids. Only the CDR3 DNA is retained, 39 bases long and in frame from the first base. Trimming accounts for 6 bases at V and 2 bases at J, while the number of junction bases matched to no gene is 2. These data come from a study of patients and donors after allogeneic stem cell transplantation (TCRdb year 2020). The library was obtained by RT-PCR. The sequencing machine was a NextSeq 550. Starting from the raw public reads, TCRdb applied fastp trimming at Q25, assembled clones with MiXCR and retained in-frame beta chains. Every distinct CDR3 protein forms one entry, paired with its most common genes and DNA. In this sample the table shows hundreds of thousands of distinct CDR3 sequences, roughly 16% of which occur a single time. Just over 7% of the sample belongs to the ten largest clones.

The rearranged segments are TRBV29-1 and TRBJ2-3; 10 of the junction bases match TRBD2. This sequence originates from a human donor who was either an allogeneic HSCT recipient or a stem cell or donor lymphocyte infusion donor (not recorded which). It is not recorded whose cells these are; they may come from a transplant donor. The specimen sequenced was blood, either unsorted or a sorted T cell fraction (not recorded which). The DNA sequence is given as TGCAGCGTAACTAGCGGGGTCACAGATACGCAGTATTTT. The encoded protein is CSVTSGVTDTQYF.